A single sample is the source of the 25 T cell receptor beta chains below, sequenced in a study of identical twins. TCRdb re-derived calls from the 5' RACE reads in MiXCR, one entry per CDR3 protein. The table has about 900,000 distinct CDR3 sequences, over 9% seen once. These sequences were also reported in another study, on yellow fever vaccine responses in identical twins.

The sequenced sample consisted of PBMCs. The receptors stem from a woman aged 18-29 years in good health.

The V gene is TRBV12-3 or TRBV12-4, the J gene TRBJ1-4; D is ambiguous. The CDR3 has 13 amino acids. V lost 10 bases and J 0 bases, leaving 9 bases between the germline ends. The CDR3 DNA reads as TGTGCCACTCACTGGGCAACTAATGAAAAACTGTTTTTT. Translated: CATHWATNEKLFF.

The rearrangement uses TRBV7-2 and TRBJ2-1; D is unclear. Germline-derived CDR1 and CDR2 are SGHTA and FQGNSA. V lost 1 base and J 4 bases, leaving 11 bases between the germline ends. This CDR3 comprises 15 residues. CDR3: CASSLVGKGYNEQFF. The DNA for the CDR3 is TGTGCCAGCAGCTTAGTGGGGAAAGGGTACAATGAGCAGTTCTTC.

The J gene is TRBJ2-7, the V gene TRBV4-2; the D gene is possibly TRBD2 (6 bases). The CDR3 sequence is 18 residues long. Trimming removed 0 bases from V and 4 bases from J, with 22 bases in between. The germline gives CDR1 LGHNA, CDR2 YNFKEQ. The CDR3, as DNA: TGTGCCAGCAGCCAAGATCGGGGGTTGGGGGAGTTCTTTTACGAGCAGTACTTC. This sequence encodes CASSQDRGLGEFFYEQYF.

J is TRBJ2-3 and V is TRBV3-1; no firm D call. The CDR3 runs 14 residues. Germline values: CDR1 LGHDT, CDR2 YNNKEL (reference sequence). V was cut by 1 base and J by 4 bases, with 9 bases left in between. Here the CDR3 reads CASSQVLRPDTQYF. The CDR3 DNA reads TGTGCCAGCAGCCAAGTCCTACGGCCAGATACGCAGTATTTT.

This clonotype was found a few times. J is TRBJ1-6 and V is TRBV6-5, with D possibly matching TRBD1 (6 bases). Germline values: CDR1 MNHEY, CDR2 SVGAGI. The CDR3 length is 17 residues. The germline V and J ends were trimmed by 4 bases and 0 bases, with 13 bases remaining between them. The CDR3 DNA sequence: TGTGCCAGCAGTTCCCGACAGGCGAGCTCCTATAATTCACCCCTCCACTTT. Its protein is CASSSRQASSYNSPLHF.

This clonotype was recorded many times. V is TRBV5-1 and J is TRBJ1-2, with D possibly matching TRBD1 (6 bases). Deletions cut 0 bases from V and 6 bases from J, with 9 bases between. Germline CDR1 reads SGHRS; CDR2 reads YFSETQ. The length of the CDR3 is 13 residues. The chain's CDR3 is CASSLAGADGYTF. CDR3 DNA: TGCGCCAGCAGCTTGGCGGGGGCCGATGGCTACACCTTC.

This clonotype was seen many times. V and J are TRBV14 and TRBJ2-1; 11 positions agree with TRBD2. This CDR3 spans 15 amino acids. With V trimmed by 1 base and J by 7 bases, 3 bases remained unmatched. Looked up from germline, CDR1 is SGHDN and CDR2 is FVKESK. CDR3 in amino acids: CASSQGLAGRNEQFF. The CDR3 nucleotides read TGTGCCAGCAGCCAAGGACTAGCGGGACGAAATGAGCAGTTCTTC. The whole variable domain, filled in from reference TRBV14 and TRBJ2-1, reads EAGVTQFPSHSVIEKGQTVTLRCDPISGHDNLYWYRRVMGKEIKFLLHFVKESKQDESGMPNNRFLAERTGGTYSTLKVQPAELEDSGVYFCASSQGLAGRNEQFFGPGTRLTVL.

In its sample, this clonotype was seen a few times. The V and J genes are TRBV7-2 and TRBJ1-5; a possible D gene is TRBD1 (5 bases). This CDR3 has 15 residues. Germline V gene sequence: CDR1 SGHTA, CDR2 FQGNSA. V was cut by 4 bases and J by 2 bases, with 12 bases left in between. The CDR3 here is CASSSLGAGNQPQHF. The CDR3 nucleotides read TGTGCCAGCAGCTCCCTCGGGGCGGGCAATCAGCCCCAGCATTTT.

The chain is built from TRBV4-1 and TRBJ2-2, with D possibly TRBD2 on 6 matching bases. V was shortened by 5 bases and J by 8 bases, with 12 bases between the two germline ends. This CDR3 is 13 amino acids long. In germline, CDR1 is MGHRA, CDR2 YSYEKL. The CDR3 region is CASSRTMAGELFF. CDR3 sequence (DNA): TGCGCCAGCAGCAGGACTATGGCTGGGGAGCTGTTTTTT.

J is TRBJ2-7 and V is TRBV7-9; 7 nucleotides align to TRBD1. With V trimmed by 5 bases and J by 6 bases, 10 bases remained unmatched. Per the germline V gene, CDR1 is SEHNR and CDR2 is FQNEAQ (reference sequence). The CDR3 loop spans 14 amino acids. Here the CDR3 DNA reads TGTGCCAGCAGCCCCCCAGACAGGGTGAGCGAGCAGTACTTC. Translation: CASSPPDRVSEQYF. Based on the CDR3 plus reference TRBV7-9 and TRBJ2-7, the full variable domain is DTGVSQNPRHKITKRGQNVTFRCDPISEHNRLYWYRQTLGQGPEFLTYFQNEAQLEKSRLLSDRFSAERPKGSFSTLEIQRTEQGDSAMYLCASSPPDRVSEQYFGPGTRLTVT.

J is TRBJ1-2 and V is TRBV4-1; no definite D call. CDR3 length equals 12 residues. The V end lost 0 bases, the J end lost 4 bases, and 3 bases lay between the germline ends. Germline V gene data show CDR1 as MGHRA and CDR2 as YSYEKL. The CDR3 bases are TGCGCCAGCAGCCAAGAACTCTATGGCTACACCTTC. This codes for CASSQELYGYTF.

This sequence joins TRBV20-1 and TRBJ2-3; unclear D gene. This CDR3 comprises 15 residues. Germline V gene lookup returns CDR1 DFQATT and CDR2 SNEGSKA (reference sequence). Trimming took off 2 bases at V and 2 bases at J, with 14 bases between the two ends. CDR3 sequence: CSARHVPPHTDTQYF. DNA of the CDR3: TGCAGTGCTAGACATGTCCCTCCCCACACAGATACGCAGTATTTT.

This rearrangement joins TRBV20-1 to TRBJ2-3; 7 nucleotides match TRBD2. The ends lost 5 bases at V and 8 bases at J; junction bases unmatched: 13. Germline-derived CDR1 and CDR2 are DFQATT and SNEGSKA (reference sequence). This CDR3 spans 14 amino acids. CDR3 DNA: TGCAGTGCTCGGGGCCTGAACCGGGAGGTTACGCAGTATTTT. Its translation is CSARGLNREVTQYF.

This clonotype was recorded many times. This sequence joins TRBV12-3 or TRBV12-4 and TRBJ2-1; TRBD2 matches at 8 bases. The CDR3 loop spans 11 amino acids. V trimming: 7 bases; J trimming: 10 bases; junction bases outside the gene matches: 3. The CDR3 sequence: CASTREGEQFF. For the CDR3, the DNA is TGTGCCAGCACCCGGGAGGGGGAGCAGTTCTTC.

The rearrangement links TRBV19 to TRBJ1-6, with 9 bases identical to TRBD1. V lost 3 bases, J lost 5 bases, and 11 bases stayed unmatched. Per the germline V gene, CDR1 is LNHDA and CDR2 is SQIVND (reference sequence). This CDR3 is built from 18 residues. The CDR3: CASSIGMGGQGNNSPLHF. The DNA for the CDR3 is TGTGCCAGTAGTATCGGAATGGGGGGACAGGGAAATAATTCACCCCTCCACTTT.

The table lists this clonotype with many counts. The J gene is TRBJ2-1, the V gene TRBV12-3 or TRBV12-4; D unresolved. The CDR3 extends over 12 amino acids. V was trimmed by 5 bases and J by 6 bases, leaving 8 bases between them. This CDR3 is CASSGRLNEQFF. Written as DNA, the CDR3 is TGTGCCAGCAGTGGTCGTCTCAATGAGCAGTTCTTC.

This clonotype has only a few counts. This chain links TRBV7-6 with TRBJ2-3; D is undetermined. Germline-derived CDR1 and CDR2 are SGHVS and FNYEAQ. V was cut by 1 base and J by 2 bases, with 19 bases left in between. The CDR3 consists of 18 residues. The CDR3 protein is CASSLGPPAMPSTDTQYF. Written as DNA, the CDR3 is TGTGCCAGCAGCTTAGGCCCTCCCGCGATGCCATCCACAGATACGCAGTATTTT. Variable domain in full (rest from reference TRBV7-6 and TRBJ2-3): GAGVSQSPRYKVTKRGQDVALRCDPISGHVSLYWYRQALGQGPEFLTYFNYEAQQDKSGLPNDRFSAERPEGSISTLTIQRTEQRDSAMYRCASSLGPPAMPSTDTQYFGPGTRLTVL.

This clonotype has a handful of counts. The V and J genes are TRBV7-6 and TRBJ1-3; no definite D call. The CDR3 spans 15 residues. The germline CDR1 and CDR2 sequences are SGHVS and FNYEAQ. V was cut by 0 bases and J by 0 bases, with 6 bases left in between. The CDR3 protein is CASSLAGPSGNTIYF. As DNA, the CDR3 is TGTGCCAGCAGCTTAGCAGGGCCCTCTGGAAACACCATATATTTT.

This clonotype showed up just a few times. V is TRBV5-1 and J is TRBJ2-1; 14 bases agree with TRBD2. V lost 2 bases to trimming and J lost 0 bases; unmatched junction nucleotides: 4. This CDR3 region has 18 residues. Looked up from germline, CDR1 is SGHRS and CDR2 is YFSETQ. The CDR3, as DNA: TGCGCCAGCAGCTTCCGACTAGCGGGAGGGCCCTCCTACAATGAGCAGTTCTTC. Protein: CASSFRLAGGPSYNEQFF.

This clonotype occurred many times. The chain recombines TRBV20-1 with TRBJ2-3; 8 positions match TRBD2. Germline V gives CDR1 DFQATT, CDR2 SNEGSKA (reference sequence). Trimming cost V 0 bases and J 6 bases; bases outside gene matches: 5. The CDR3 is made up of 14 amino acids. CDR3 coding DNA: TGCAGTGCTAGAGAAATAGCGGGGTTGGATACGCAGTATTTT. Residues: CSAREIAGLDTQYF.

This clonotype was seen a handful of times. The CDR3 region is CASSPGLAGSRQFF. The CDR3 DNA reads TGTGCCAGCAGTCCGGGACTAGCGGGTTCTCGGCAGTTCTTC. The chain has TRBV12-3 or TRBV12-4 and TRBJ2-1, with 12 bases matching TRBD2. The CDR3 totals 14 residues. V was pared by 5 bases and J by 12 bases, with 8 bases of the junction left unmatched.

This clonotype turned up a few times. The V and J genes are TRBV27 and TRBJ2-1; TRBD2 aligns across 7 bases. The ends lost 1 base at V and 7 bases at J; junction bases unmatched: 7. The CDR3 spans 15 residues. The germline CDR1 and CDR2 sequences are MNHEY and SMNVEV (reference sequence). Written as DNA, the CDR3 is TGTGCCAGCAGTTTATACCTGGGGGGGAAGAATGAGCAGTTCTTC. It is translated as CASSLYLGGKNEQFF.

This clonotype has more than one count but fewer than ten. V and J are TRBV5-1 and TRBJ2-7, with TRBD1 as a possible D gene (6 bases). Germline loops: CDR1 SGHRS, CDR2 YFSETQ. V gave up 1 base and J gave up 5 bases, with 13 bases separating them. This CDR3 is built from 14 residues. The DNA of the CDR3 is TGCGCCAGCAGCTTGTTACAGGGCTCTCACGAGCAGTACTTC. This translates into CASSLLQGSHEQYF. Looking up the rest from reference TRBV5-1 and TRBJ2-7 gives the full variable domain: KAGVTQTPRYLIKTRGQQVTLSCSPISGHRSVSWYQQTPGQGLQFLFEYFSETQRNKGNFPGRFSGRQFSNSRSEMNVSTLELGDSALYLCASSLLQGSHEQYFGPGTRLTVT.

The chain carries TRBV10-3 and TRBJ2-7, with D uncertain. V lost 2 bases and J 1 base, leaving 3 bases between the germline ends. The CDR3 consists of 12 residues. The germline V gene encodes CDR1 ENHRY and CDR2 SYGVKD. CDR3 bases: TGTGCCATCAGTGAGGGGTCCTACGAGCAGTACTTC. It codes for CAISEGSYEQYF.

In DNA form, the CDR3 reads TGCAGTGCGAGGGAGACATTTGATTACAATGAGCAGTTCTTC. Translation: CSARETFDYNEQFF. The chain links TRBV20-1 to TRBJ2-1, with a tentative D call TRBD2 (5 bases). The germline V and J ends were trimmed by 6 bases and 4 bases, with 16 bases remaining between them. The CDR3 spans 14 residues. The V gene's germline CDR1 is DFQATT and CDR2 SNEGSKA (reference sequence).